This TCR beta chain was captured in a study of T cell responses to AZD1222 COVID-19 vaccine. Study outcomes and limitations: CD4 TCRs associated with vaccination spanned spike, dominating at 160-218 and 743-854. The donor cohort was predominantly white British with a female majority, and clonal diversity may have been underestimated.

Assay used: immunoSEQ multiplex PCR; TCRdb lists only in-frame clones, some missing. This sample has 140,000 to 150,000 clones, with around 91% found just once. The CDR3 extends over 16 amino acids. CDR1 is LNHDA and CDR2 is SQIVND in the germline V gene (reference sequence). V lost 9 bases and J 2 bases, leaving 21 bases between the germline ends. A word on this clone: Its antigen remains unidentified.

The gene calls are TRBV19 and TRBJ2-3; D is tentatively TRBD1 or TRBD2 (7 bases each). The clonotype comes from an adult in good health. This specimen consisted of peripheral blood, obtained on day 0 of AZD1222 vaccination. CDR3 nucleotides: TGTGCCAGCCAGGACGGGGGGAAGGGGGCCACAGATACGCAGTATTTT. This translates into CASQDGGKGATDTQYF.